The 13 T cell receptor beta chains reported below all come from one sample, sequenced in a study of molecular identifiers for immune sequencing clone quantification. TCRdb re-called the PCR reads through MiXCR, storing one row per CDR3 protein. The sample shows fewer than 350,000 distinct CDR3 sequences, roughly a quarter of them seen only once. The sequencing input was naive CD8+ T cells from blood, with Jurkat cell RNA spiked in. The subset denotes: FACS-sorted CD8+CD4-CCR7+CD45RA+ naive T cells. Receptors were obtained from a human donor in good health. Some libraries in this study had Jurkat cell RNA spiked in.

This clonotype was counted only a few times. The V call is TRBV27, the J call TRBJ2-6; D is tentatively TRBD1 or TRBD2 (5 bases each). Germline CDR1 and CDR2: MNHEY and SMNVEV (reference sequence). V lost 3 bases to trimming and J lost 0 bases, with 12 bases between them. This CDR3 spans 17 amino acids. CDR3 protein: CASSFGTLYSGANVLTF. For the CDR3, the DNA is TGTGCCAGCAGTTTTGGGACGCTTTACTCTGGGGCCAACGTCCTGACTTTC.

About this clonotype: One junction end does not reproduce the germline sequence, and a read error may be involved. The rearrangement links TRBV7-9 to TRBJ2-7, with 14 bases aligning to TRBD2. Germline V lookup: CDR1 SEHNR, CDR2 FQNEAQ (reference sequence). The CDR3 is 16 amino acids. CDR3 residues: CAGSPGTSGSSYEQYF. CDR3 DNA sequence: TGTGCCGGCAGCCCGGGGACTAGCGGGAGTTCCTACGAGCAGTACTTC.

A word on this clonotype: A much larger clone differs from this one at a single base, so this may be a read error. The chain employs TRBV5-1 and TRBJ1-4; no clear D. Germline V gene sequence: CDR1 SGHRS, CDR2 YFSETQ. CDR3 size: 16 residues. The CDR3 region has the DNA TGCGCCAGCAGCGACGGGATGGCTGCAACTAATGAAAAACTGATTTTT. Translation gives CASSDGMAATNEKLIF. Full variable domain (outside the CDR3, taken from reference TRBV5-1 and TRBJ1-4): KAGVTQTPRYLIKTRGQQVTLSCSPISGHRSVSWYQQTPGQGLQFLFEYFSETQRNKGNFPGRFSGRQFSNSRSEMNVSTLELGDSALYLCASSDGMAATNEKLIFGSGTQLSVL.

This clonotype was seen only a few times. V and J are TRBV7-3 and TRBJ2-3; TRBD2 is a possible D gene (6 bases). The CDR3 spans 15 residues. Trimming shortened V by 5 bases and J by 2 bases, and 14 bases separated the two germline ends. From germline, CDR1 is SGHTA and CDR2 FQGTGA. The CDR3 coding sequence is TGTGCCAGCAGCCCCGACCTGGGACTCACAGATACGCAGTATTTT. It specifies CASSPDLGLTDTQYF.

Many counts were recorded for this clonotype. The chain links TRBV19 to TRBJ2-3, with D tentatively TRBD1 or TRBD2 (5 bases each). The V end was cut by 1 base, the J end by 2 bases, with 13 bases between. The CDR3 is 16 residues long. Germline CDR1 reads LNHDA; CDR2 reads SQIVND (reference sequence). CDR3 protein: CASSIVWDGITDTQYF. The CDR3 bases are TGTGCCAGTAGTATAGTTTGGGACGGGATCACAGATACGCAGTATTTT.

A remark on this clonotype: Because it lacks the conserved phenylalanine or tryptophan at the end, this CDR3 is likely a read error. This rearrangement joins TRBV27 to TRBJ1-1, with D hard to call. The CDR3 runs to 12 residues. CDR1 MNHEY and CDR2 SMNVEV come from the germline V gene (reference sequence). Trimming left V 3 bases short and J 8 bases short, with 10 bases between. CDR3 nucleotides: TGTGCCAGCAGTTTTCCCGGCGGGGAAGCTTTCTCT. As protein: CASSFPGGEAFS.

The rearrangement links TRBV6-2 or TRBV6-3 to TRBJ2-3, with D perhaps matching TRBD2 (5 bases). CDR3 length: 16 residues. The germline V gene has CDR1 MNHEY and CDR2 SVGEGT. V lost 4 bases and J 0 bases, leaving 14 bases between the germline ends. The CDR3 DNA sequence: TGTGCCAGCAGTTGGGGAGTAGTGCTTAGCACAGATACGCAGTATTTT. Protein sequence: CASSWGVVLSTDTQYF.

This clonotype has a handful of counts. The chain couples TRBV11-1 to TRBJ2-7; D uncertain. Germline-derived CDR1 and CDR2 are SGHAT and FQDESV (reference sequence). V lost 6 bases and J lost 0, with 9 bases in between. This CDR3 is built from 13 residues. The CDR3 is CASSSTDSYEQYF. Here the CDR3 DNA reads TGTGCCAGCAGTTCTACAGACTCCTACGAGCAGTACTTC. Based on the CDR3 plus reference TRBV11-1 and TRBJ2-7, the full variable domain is EAEVAQSPRYKITEKSQAVAFWCDPISGHATLYWYRQILGQGPELLVQFQDESVVDDSQLPKDRFSAERLKGVDSTLKIQPAELGDSAMYLCASSSTDSYEQYFGPGTRLTVT.

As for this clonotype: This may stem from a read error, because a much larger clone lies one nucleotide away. CDR3 DNA sequence: TGTGCCAGCAGTTCGCGGCTAGCGATCTCCGAGCAGTACTTC. This codes for CASSSRLAISEQYF. This chain connects TRBV28 to TRBJ2-7, with D perhaps TRBD2 (6 bases). This CDR3 is 14 amino acids long. The V end lost 4 bases, the J end lost 6 bases, and 16 bases lay between the germline ends. From germline, CDR1 is MDHEN and CDR2 SYDVKM.

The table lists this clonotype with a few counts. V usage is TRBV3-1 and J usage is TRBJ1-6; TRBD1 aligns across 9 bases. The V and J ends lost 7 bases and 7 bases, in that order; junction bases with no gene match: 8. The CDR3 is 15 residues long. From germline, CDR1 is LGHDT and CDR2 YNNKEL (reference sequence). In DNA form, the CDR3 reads TGTGCCAGCAAGCCAAGGACAGGGGACAATTCACCCCTCCACTTT. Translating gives CASKPRTGDNSPLHF.

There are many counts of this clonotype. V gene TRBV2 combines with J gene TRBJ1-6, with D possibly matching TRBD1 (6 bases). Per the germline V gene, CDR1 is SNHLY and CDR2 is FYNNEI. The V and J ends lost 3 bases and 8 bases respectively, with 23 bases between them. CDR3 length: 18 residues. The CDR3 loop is CASSESTGEARGYSPLHF. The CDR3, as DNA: TGTGCCAGCAGTGAGTCGACAGGAGAGGCAAGGGGGTATTCACCCCTCCACTTT.

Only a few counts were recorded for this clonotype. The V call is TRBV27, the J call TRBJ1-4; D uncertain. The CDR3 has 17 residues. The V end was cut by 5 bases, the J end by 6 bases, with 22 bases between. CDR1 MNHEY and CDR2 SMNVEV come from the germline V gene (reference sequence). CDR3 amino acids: CASSLQGPEWGDEKLFF. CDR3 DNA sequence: TGTGCCAGCAGTCTTCAAGGGCCCGAATGGGGAGATGAAAAACTGTTTTTT.

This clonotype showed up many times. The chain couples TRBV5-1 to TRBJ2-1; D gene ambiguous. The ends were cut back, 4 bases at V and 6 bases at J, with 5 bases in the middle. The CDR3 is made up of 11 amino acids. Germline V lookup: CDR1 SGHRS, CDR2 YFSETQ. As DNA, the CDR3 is TGCGCCAGCAGCGGGTCCAATGAGCAGTTCTTC. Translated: CASSGSNEQFF. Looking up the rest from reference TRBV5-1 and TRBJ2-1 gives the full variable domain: KAGVTQTPRYLIKTRGQQVTLSCSPISGHRSVSWYQQTPGQGLQFLFEYFSETQRNKGNFPGRFSGRQFSNSRSEMNVSTLELGDSALYLCASSGSNEQFFGPGTRLTVL.